This entry features one T cell receptor (beta chain) sequence. Clones were sequenced by immunoSEQ multiplex PCR, and TCRdb holds only the in-frame ones, with some missing. The sample holds about 11,000 clones, 55% to 80% seen once. Time point denoted: neoterminal ileum biopsy at postoperative endoscopy, about 6 months after surgery. These data originate in a study of T cell repertoires in ileal Crohn's disease. Looking at the study overall: Biopsies of the neoterminal ileum at postoperative colonoscopy form M6 samples.

What was sequenced was ileal tissue. This clonotype originated in an adult with Crohn's disease.

CDR3 amino acids: CASSLDLSGANVLTF. The CDR3 DNA reads TGCGCCAGCAGCTTGGATCTGTCTGGGGCCAACGTCCTGACTTTC. This rearrangement joins TRBV5-1 to TRBJ2-6; D unresolved. Trimming left V 0 bases short and J 1 base short, with 5 bases between. Germline V gene data show CDR1 as SGHRS and CDR2 as YFSETQ. This CDR3 is built from 15 residues.